This TCR beta chain was recovered during a study of PD-1 blockade in classical Hodgkin lymphoma. The sample's time point: cycle 4 day 1 (C4D1), after 5 to 7 weeks of nivolumab. All trial patients relapsed after autologous stem cell transplantation. V was shortened by 0 bases and J by 1 base, with 10 bases between the two germline ends. The CDR3 consists of 15 residues. Germline V gene data show CDR1 as MNHEY and CDR2 as SVGAGI. The protocol was immunoSEQ multiplex PCR, while the TCRdb copy is restricted to in-frame clones and leaves out a portion. Among 64,000 or so clones listed, more than 90% were seen once.

The TCR sequence derives from a human donor with classical Hodgkin lymphoma. This specimen was peripheral blood mononuclear cells (PBMCs), taken before the fourth cycle of nivolumab. The genes are TRBV6-5 and TRBJ2-7; D remains unclear. The CDR3 is CASSYSIPLSYEQYF. CDR3 DNA: TGTGCCAGCAGTTACTCGATCCCCCTATCCTACGAGCAGTACTTC.